This entry lists 14 T cell receptor beta chains sequenced from one sample in a study of CD8+ T cells in alopecia areata (dated 2018 in TCRdb). Per the publication, the time point label means: less than 30 weeks on oral tofacitinib. The sample's treatment or condition, from its label and the paper: oral pan-JAK inhibitor, 5-10 mg twice daily. Libraries were constructed by the immunoSEQ multiplex PCR assay. For TCR sequencing, RNA was extracted from every sample and reverse transcribed into cDNA to serve as template. TCRdb provides this immuneACCESS table in a form limited to in-frame rearrangements. Some clones are lacking; in checked studies, under half of them reflect an unresolved V gene, and why the rest are absent is not known. The sample includes fewer than 250,000 clones, with approximately 61% observed a single time. The biggest ten clones account for approximately 1% of the sample. The sample consisted of CD4+ T cells sorted from blood, taken at week 24, from a patient treated with tofacitinib. The receptors stem from a human donor with alopecia areata.

The chain combines TRBV29-1 with TRBJ1-5; 9 nucleotides line up with TRBD1. V lost 7 bases, J lost 4 bases, and 5 bases stayed unmatched. This CDR3 is 13 amino acids long. Germline CDR1 SQVTM, CDR2 ANQGSEA. The CDR3 loop reads CSARTGENQPQHF. In nucleotides, the CDR3 is TGCAGCGCTCGGACAGGGGAGAATCAGCCCCAGCATTTT. Full variable domain (outside the CDR3, taken from reference TRBV29-1 and TRBJ1-5): SAVISQKPSRDICQRGTSLTIQCQVDSQVTMMFWYRQQPGQSLTLIATANQGSEATYESGFVIDKFPISRPNLTFSTLTVSNMSPEDSSIYLCSARTGENQPQHFGDGTRLSIL.

V usage is TRBV14 and J usage is TRBJ2-3; no clear D gene. In germline, CDR1 is SGHDN, CDR2 FVKESK. V lost 1 base and J 2 bases, leaving 10 bases between the germline ends. The CDR3 totals 15 residues. The CDR3 DNA is TGTGCCAGCAGCCAAGCAAGGGCTTTCACAGATACGCAGTATTTT. Translated: CASSQARAFTDTQYF.

The gene calls are TRBV29-1 and TRBJ2-3, with no clear D. The germline gives CDR1 SQVTM, CDR2 ANQGSEA. Trimming took off 3 bases at V and 1 base at J, with 14 bases between the two ends. The CDR3 totals 15 residues. In DNA form, the CDR3 reads TGCAGCGTTGATAAGGGCAACCGGGGCACAGATACGCAGTATTTT. It codes for CSVDKGNRGTDTQYF.

The J gene is TRBJ2-7, the V gene TRBV30; tentative D call: TRBD1 (6 bases). The CDR3 loop spans 13 amino acids. V was cut by 3 bases and J by 1 base, with 10 bases left in between. CDR1 is GTSNPN, CDR2 SVGIG, per germline (reference sequence). CDR3: CAWRAGQSYEQYF. The CDR3 DNA sequence: TGTGCCTGGAGAGCTGGACAGTCCTACGAGCAGTACTTC. Filled out from reference TRBV30 and TRBJ2-7, the complete variable domain reads SQTIHQWPATLVQPVGSPLSLECTVEGTSNPNLYWYRQAAGRGLQLLFYSVGIGQISSEVPQNLSASRPQDRQFILSSKKLLLSDSGFYLCAWRAGQSYEQYFGPGTRLTVT.

V is TRBV5-4 and J is TRBJ2-7; 7 bases match TRBD2. This CDR3 contains 13 residues. V was clipped by 1 base and J by 2 bases; unmatched bases: 0. Germline values: CDR1 SGHNT, CDR2 YYREEE (reference sequence). CDR3 sequence: CASSLSGTYEQYF. In nucleotides, the CDR3 is TGTGCCAGCAGCTTGAGCGGGACCTACGAGCAGTACTTC. Looking up the rest from reference TRBV5-4 and TRBJ2-7 gives the full variable domain: ETGVTQSPTHLIKTRGQQVTLRCSSQSGHNTVSWYQQALGQGPQFIFQYYREEENGRGNFPPRFSGLQFPNYSSELNVNALELDDSALYLCASSLSGTYEQYFGPGTRLTVT.

The gene calls are TRBV27 and TRBJ1-6; D remains unclear. This CDR3 spans 14 amino acids. CDR1 is MNHEY, CDR2 SMNVEV, per germline (reference sequence). The V end was cut by 6 bases, the J end by 7 bases, with 13 bases between. The CDR3 here is CASSSLNGNSPLHF. CDR3 sequence (DNA): TGTGCCAGCAGCTCGCTAAATGGGAATTCACCCCTCCACTTT.

The V and J genes are TRBV29-1 and TRBJ2-2, with D perhaps matching TRBD1 or TRBD2 (5 bases each). Germline CDR1 SQVTM, CDR2 ANQGSEA. V lost 4 bases and J 0 bases, leaving 6 bases between the germline ends. This CDR3 is built from 13 residues. In nucleotides, the CDR3 is TGCAGCGTTGGAGGGGCGAACACCGGGGAGCTGTTTTTT. It encodes CSVGGANTGELFF.

The V call is TRBV30, the J call TRBJ1-2; D is unresolved. Germline V gives CDR1 GTSNPN, CDR2 SVGIG (reference sequence). V lost 0 bases and J lost 0, with 5 bases in between. The length of the CDR3 is 13 residues. The CDR3 protein is CAWSVRANYGYTF. The CDR3 DNA sequence: TGTGCCTGGAGTGTACGCGCTAACTATGGCTACACCTTC.

V gene TRBV13 combines with J gene TRBJ2-1; D gene unclear. V lost 5 bases and J lost 8, with 7 bases in between. Germline V lookup: CDR1 PRHDT, CDR2 FYEKMQ (reference sequence). This CDR3 region has 11 residues. DNA of the CDR3: TGTGCCAGCAGCCGTAGGGATGAGCAGTTCTTC. This codes for CASSRRDEQFF.

This clone was recorded at least ten times. The chain combines TRBV28 with TRBJ1-1, with 8 nucleotides matching TRBD1. The CDR3 consists of 14 residues. The V gene end was trimmed by 8 bases and the J gene end by 1 base; junction bases not matched to a gene: 6. Germline V gene sequence: CDR1 MDHEN, CDR2 SYDVKM. The CDR3 DNA is TGTGCCAGCGTGACAGGGGCCGCGAACACTGAAGCTTTCTTT. This sequence encodes CASVTGAANTEAFF.

This clone was recorded only once. The V call is TRBV28, the J call TRBJ1-1; D is unclear. Deletions cut 5 bases from V and 5 bases from J, with 9 bases between. The CDR3 contains 12 residues. Germline V gene data show CDR1 as MDHEN and CDR2 as SYDVKM. CDR3 residues: CASSPSGTEAFF. DNA of the CDR3: TGTGCCAGCAGTCCATCGGGTACTGAAGCTTTCTTT.

This clone was seen only a few times. The chain recombines TRBV15 with TRBJ1-1; D gene ambiguous. V was shortened by 3 bases and J by 10 bases, with 15 bases between the two germline ends. The CDR3 has 13 amino acids. Germline V gives CDR1 LNHNV, CDR2 YYDKDF (reference sequence). The CDR3 DNA follows: TGTGCCACCAGCAGGCGTATGCAGGAAGGAGCTTTCTTT. It is translated as CATSRRMQEGAFF.

There are a few counts of this clone. V usage is TRBV29-1 and J usage is TRBJ2-7, with TRBD1 matching over 8 bases. The ends lost 6 bases at V and 4 bases at J; junction bases unmatched: 2. The CDR3 covers 11 residues. CDR1 SQVTM and CDR2 ANQGSEA come from the germline V gene. CDR3 in amino acids: CSVTGGYEQYF. The CDR3 nucleotides read TGCAGCGTCACAGGGGGATACGAGCAGTACTTC.

This chain links TRBV11-2 with TRBJ2-5; 9 positions match TRBD1. This CDR3 is 16 amino acids long. In germline, CDR1 is SGHAT, CDR2 FQNNGV. V lost 1 base and J lost 2; bases outside the gene matches: 5. CDR3 bases: TGTGCCAGCAGCTTAGTTACCGGGACAGGGCAAGAGACCCAGTACTTC. Translated, it gives CASSLVTGTGQETQYF.